This T cell receptor (beta chain) was sequenced in a study of blood T cell repertoires in COVID-19. Study in general: The United States, Italy and Spain were the sources of the acute and convalescent COVID-19 samples. Sources were T cells, B-cell-depleted T cells, or PBMCs; the material itself was cDNA or gDNA.

Method: immunoSEQ multiplex PCR; TCRdb's copy keeps in-frame clones and lacks some. Of a few hundred thousand clones listed, approximately 83% were seen once; the top ten hold roughly 2.1%. The clonotype was recovered from a woman aged 25 to 39 who had recovered from COVID-19. Material: peripheral blood.

CDR3 sequence (DNA): TGCGCCAGCAGCAGGACAGAGTTCTATGGCTACACCTTC. Amino acid sequence: CASSRTEFYGYTF. The chain recombines TRBV5-1 with TRBJ1-2; D is perhaps TRBD1 (6 bases). Germline V gives CDR1 SGHRS, CDR2 YFSETQ. Trimming shortened V by 4 bases and J by 4 bases, and 11 bases separated the two germline ends. CDR3 length: 13 residues.